Listed below are T cell receptor beta chains from one sample, sequenced in a study of T cells in Graves' hyperthyroidism and ophthalmopathy. TCRdb called the multiplex PCR reads again in MiXCR, with one record for every CDR3 protein. The table includes nearly 600,000 distinct CDR3 sequences, approximately 15% detected once. The sequenced material came from blood. The receptors were gathered from a woman in her late teens or twenties with Graves' ophthalmopathy. Each CDR3 is given with its conserved first and last residue. A D gene is named only where the DNA matches it firmly. The size of a clone is reported for some rows only, either as once, few or many, or as a class for expanded clones.

v_gene: TRBV12-3/TRBV12-4
abundance: many
len: 15
d_gene: -
j_gene: TRBJ1-2
CDR3nt: TGTGCCAGCAGTTTAGGACGTGTCGCTAACTATGGCTACACCTTC
CDR3aa: CASSLGRVANYGYTF

v_gene: TRBV19
abundance: few
len: 13
d_gene: -
j_gene: TRBJ1-6
CDR3nt: TGTGCCAGCCAAGCAGCGGGTAATTCACCCCTCCACTTT
CDR3aa: CASQAAGNSPLHF

v_gene: TRBV29-1
abundance: few
len: 14
d_gene: -
j_gene: TRBJ2-2
CDR3nt: TGCAGCGCCTCCGGGACCACTGCCACCGGGGAGCTGTTTTTT
CDR3aa: CSASGTTATGELFF

v_gene: TRBV14
abundance: many
len: 15
d_gene: -
j_gene: TRBJ1-1
CDR3nt: TGTGCCAGCAGCCCGCTTGGGGGGGCGGACACTGAAGCTTTCTTT
CDR3aa: CASSPLGGADTEAFF

v_gene: TRBV28
abundance: many
len: 16
d_gene: -
j_gene: TRBJ1-4
CDR3nt: TGTGCCAGCATCCCGTGGAGGGGGGTCACTAATGAAAAACTGTTTTTT
CDR3aa: CASIPWRGVTNEKLFF

v_gene: TRBV14
abundance: many
len: 16
d_gene: -
j_gene: TRBJ2-5
CDR3nt: TGTGCCAGCAGCGGTAGGGTAGGCCGTCAGCAAGAGACCCAGTACTTC
CDR3aa: CASSGRVGRQQETQYF

v_gene: TRBV3-1
abundance: many
len: 16
d_gene: TRBD2
j_gene: TRBJ2-2
CDR3nt: TGTGCCAGCAGCCAATTAGCGGGAGTTAACACCGGGGAGCTGTTTTTT
CDR3aa: CASSQLAGVNTGELFF

v_gene: TRBV9
abundance: many
len: 15
d_gene: -
j_gene: TRBJ1-2
CDR3nt: TGTGCCAGCAGCGTAGATGAAGGGCCTTCCTATGGCTACACCTTC
CDR3aa: CASSVDEGPSYGYTF

v_gene: TRBV12-3/TRBV12-4
abundance: -
len: 15
d_gene: -
j_gene: TRBJ2-5
CDR3nt: TGTGCCAGCAGTTTAGGGGACCGACCCCAAGAGACCCAGTACTTC
CDR3aa: CASSLGDRPQETQYF

v_gene: TRBV24-1
abundance: few
len: 13
d_gene: -
j_gene: TRBJ1-2
CDR3nt: TGTGCCACCAGCCCGGGGAGTTGGAATGGCTACACCTTC
CDR3aa: CATSPGSWNGYTF

v_gene: TRBV12-3/TRBV12-4
abundance: few
len: 17
d_gene: TRBD2
j_gene: TRBJ2-7
CDR3nt: TGTGCCAGCAGTTTAGGGACTAGCGGGAGGAACTCCTACGAGCAGTACTTC
CDR3aa: CASSLGTSGRNSYEQYF

v_gene: TRBV5-1
abundance: many
len: 19
d_gene: -
j_gene: TRBJ1-5
CDR3nt: TGCGCCAGCAGCTCGAGGACGGTAGAATCCGGATATAGCAATCAGCCCCAGCATTTT
CDR3aa: CASSSRTVESGYSNQPQHF

v_gene: TRBV5-1
abundance: many
len: 14
d_gene: -
j_gene: TRBJ1-1
CDR3nt: TGCGCCAGCACCTTGGAGGTTCGGAGCACTGAAGCTTTCTTT
CDR3aa: CASTLEVRSTEAFF

v_gene: TRBV7-9
abundance: few
len: 15
d_gene: -
j_gene: TRBJ2-5
CDR3nt: TGTGCCAGCAGCCCACCCGACTTATTTCAAGAGACCCAGTACTTC
CDR3aa: CASSPPDLFQETQYF

v_gene: TRBV7-7
abundance: many
len: 15
d_gene: TRBD2
j_gene: TRBJ2-2
CDR3nt: TGTGCTAGCAGGTCAACTAGCGGGAACACCGGGGAGCTGTTTTTT
CDR3aa: CASRSTSGNTGELFF

v_gene: TRBV28
abundance: many
len: 20
d_gene: TRBD1
j_gene: TRBJ1-5
CDR3nt: TGTGCCAGCAGGCCCCGTGGGTTCCGGACAGGGGTCTATAGCAATCAGCCCCAGCATTTT
CDR3aa: CASRPRGFRTGVYSNQPQHF

v_gene: TRBV27
abundance: -
len: 15
d_gene: -
j_gene: TRBJ1-1
CDR3nt: TGTGCCAGCAGTTTATCGTTCCGGGGGAACACTGAAGCTTTCTTT
CDR3aa: CASSLSFRGNTEAFF

v_gene: TRBV5-1
abundance: -
len: 17
d_gene: TRBD1
j_gene: TRBJ2-3
CDR3nt: TGCGCCAGCGGGATCGTCACCGGGACAGGGGGTTTGGATACGCAGTATTTT
CDR3aa: CASGIVTGTGGLDTQYF

v_gene: TRBV7-2
abundance: many
len: 15
d_gene: -
j_gene: TRBJ2-1
CDR3nt: TGTGCCAGCAGCTTAGGGGGACAACTTTACAATGAGCAGTTCTTC
CDR3aa: CASSLGGQLYNEQFF

v_gene: TRBV12-3/TRBV12-4
abundance: many
len: 17
d_gene: -
j_gene: TRBJ2-2
CDR3nt: TGTGCCAGCAGTTTGCTCCCCAGCGGGCCGAACACCGGGGAGCTGTTTTTT
CDR3aa: CASSLLPSGPNTGELFF

v_gene: TRBV9
abundance: few
len: 15
d_gene: TRBD2
j_gene: TRBJ2-3
CDR3nt: TGTGCCAGCAGCGTAGAACTAGCGGGAGCTGATACGCAGTATTTT
CDR3aa: CASSVELAGADTQYF

v_gene: TRBV6-4
abundance: -
len: 13
d_gene: -
j_gene: TRBJ1-1
CDR3nt: TGTGCCAGCAGTGACTCATGGGACGAAGAAGCTTTCTTT
CDR3aa: CASSDSWDEEAFF

v_gene: TRBV4-1
abundance: -
len: 18
d_gene: TRBD1
j_gene: TRBJ1-1
CDR3nt: TGCGCCAGCAGCCCGGAGGTCATCAGGGGGAGTTGGAACACTGAAGCTTTCTTT
CDR3aa: CASSPEVIRGSWNTEAFF

v_gene: TRBV4-3
abundance: -
len: 18
d_gene: TRBD2
j_gene: TRBJ2-3
CDR3nt: TGCGCCAGCAGCCAAGATCTAGCGGGTCCTCCTAGCACAGATACGCAGTATTTT
CDR3aa: CASSQDLAGPPSTDTQYF

v_gene: TRBV6-5
abundance: -
len: 15
d_gene: -
j_gene: TRBJ2-3
CDR3nt: TGTGCCAGCAGTTATGGGGGGGGGGGGCCAGATACGCAGTATTTT
CDR3aa: CASSYGGGGPDTQYF

v_gene: TRBV7-2
abundance: many
len: 12
d_gene: -
j_gene: TRBJ1-2
CDR3nt: TGTGCCAGCAGCTTAACAGCGCCACGGTACACCTTC
CDR3aa: CASSLTAPRYTF